These 13 T cell receptor beta chains originate from one sample sequenced in a study of cytomegalovirus exposure and HLA in healthy donors. Primers included in the PCR were 60 Vbeta and 13 Jbeta primers. Produced via immunoSEQ multiplex PCR; TCRdb's table is partial and in-frame only. The sample contains roughly 110,000 clones, around 64% of which appear only once. Sequencing input: PBMCs. The receptors come from a young woman in good health and CMV-seronegative.

The CDR3 DNA sequence: TGCGCCAGCAGCTTTGAGACTAGCATCCATGAGCAGTTCTTC. Protein sequence: CASSFETSIHEQFF. The V gene is TRBV5-1, the J gene TRBJ2-1, with TRBD2 matching over 7 bases. The CDR3 is 14 amino acids. The junction had 7 bases not matched to a gene; V was cut back by 2 bases and J by 8 bases. Germline CDR1 reads SGHRS; CDR2 reads YFSETQ. The full variable domain, completed using reference TRBV5-1 and TRBJ2-1, is KAGVTQTPRYLIKTRGQQVTLSCSPISGHRSVSWYQQTPGQGLQFLFEYFSETQRNKGNFPGRFSGRQFSNSRSEMNVSTLELGDSALYLCASSFETSIHEQFFGPGTRLTVL.

The rearrangement uses TRBV7-9 and TRBJ2-1, with 12 bases matching TRBD2. The CDR3 extends over 17 amino acids. From germline, CDR1 is SEHNR and CDR2 FQNEAQ (reference sequence). J was trimmed by 1 base and V by 3 bases; bases with no gene match: 4. The CDR3 DNA follows: TGTGCCAGCAGCTTCGAGACTAGCGGGAGTTCCTACAATGAGCAGTTCTTC. Translated: CASSFETSGSSYNEQFF.

Written as DNA, the CDR3 is TGTGCCAGCAGTGATGGGGGACTAGCTCGAACCGAGCAGTACTTC. Protein sequence: CASSDGGLARTEQYF. The chain joins TRBV2 to TRBJ2-7, with 9 bases lining up with TRBD2. The CDR3 loop spans 15 amino acids. Germline-derived CDR1 and CDR2 are SNHLY and FYNNEI. V lost 3 bases and J lost 6; bases outside the gene matches: 9.

This sequence joins TRBV5-1 and TRBJ2-1; the D gene is possibly TRBD1 (6 bases). The CDR3 is made up of 16 amino acids. Trimming left V 4 bases short and J 0 bases short, with 14 bases between. The V gene's germline CDR1 is SGHRS and CDR2 YFSETQ. The CDR3 sequence is CASSIRTDSSYNEQFF. DNA for the CDR3: TGCGCCAGCAGCATAAGGACGGACAGCTCCTACAATGAGCAGTTCTTC.

V gene TRBV7-2 combines with J gene TRBJ1-1, with D possibly TRBD1 on 5 matching bases. Per the germline V gene, CDR1 is SGHTA and CDR2 is FQGNSA. V gave up 1 base and J gave up 0 bases, with 12 bases separating them. CDR3 size: 16 residues. CDR3 DNA sequence: TGTGCCAGCAGCTTAGGGGGGGGGAGGTTGAACACTGAAGCTTTCTTT. As protein: CASSLGGGRLNTEAFF.

The gene calls are TRBV27 and TRBJ2-7; 7 bases match TRBD1. V gave up 4 bases and J gave up 2 bases; unmatched junction bases: 8. Germline CDR1 is MNHEY and CDR2 is SMNVEV (reference sequence). The CDR3 spans 15 residues. CDR3 residues: CASSSWTGLTYEQYF. The DNA for the CDR3 is TGTGCCAGCAGTTCCTGGACAGGATTAACCTACGAGCAGTACTTC.

J is TRBJ2-6 and V is TRBV28; possibly TRBD1 for D (5 bases). V lost 9 bases, J lost 4 bases, and 16 bases lay in between. CDR1 MDHEN and CDR2 SYDVKM come from the germline V gene. The CDR3 length is 15 residues. The DNA for the CDR3 is TGTGCCAGTGACTTCGACAGATCGGGGGCCAACGTCCTGACTTTC. Its translation: CASDFDRSGANVLTF.

V is TRBV6-5 and J is TRBJ1-5, with a tentative D call TRBD1 (5 bases). The V gene's germline CDR1 is MNHEY and CDR2 SVGAGI. The CDR3 totals 14 residues. The ends were cut back, 2 bases at V and 6 bases at J, with 11 bases in the middle. The CDR3 sequence is CASSYMQGSQPQHF. In nucleotides, the CDR3 is TGTGCCAGCAGTTACATGCAGGGAAGTCAGCCCCAGCATTTT.

The V and J genes are TRBV4-3 and TRBJ1-1; D not resolved. The germline gives CDR1 LGHNA, CDR2 YSLEER. This CDR3 region has 15 residues. The V end was cut by 0 bases, the J end by 3 bases, with 11 bases between. The CDR3 DNA reads TGCGCCAGCAGCCAAGATTATATGGAGTACACTGAAGCTTTCTTT. This sequence encodes CASSQDYMEYTEAFF.

J is TRBJ2-1 and V is TRBV9; 9 nucleotides match TRBD2. Germline V gives CDR1 SGDLS, CDR2 YYNGEE. Unmatched junction bases numbered 2, after V lost 0 bases and J lost 4 bases. This CDR3 has 15 residues. The CDR3 DNA reads as TGTGCCAGCAGCGTAGGAGCGGGAGGATACAATGAGCAGTTCTTC. It encodes CASSVGAGGYNEQFF.

This sequence joins TRBV27 and TRBJ2-3; D is perhaps TRBD2 (5 bases). The CDR3 runs 15 residues. The germline CDR1 and CDR2 sequences are MNHEY and SMNVEV (reference sequence). The V and J ends lost 5 bases and 0 bases respectively, with 12 bases between them. CDR3 amino acids: CASSLLRGSTDTQYF. The CDR3 bases are TGTGCCAGCAGTCTCCTACGGGGTAGCACAGATACGCAGTATTTT.

The rearrangement uses TRBV5-4 and TRBJ2-1; TRBD2 is a possible D gene (5 bases). The V end was cut by 2 bases, the J end by 4 bases, with 19 bases between. Per germline, CDR1 SGHNT and CDR2 YYREEE (reference sequence). This CDR3 has 17 residues. CDR3 protein: CASSFVPLSSRYNEQFF. The CDR3 coding sequence is TGTGCCAGCAGCTTTGTCCCATTATCTAGCAGGTACAATGAGCAGTTCTTC.

The chain couples TRBV19 to TRBJ2-2; 8 nucleotides match TRBD1. From germline, CDR1 is LNHDA and CDR2 SQIVND (reference sequence). The CDR3 covers 16 residues. The V gene end was trimmed by 6 bases and the J gene end by 5 bases; junction bases not matched to a gene: 11. Here the CDR3 DNA reads TGTGCCAGTAGGACGCCGCAGGGGGCTGGGACCGGGGAGCTGTTTTTT. It is translated as CASRTPQGAGTGELFF.